Below are 21 T cell receptor beta chains sequenced from a single sample in a study of CD8 T cells in ankylosing spondylitis. TCRdb reprocessed the 5' RACE reads via MiXCR and lists one record per CDR3 protein. The table records some 450,000 distinct CDR3 sequences, 17% of them present only once. Study results and limitations: Apparently characteristic of ankylosing spondylitis blood was a TCR beta motif (roughly 8 highly homologous variants).

The antigens for these receptors are not known. The specimen sequenced was blood, either unsorted or a sorted T cell fraction (not recorded which). These receptors originate from a male donor with ankylosing spondylitis.

This clonotype has more than one count but fewer than ten. The rearrangement joins TRBV12-3 or TRBV12-4 to TRBJ2-1; D ambiguous. The CDR3 length is 12 residues. The V gene lost 7 bases and the J gene lost 6 bases, with 10 bases spanning the gap. The CDR3 DNA reads as TGTGCCAGCAAAAGAGATATCAATGAGCAGTTCTTC. Protein product: CASKRDINEQFF.

The chain employs TRBV29-1 and TRBJ2-1; possibly TRBD2 for D (5 bases). With 3 bases removed from V and 0 bases from J, the gap between germline ends came to 12 bases. The germline CDR1 and CDR2 sequences are SQVTM and ANQGSEA. The CDR3 consists of 15 residues. The CDR3 DNA is TGCAGCGTTGAGAGGGCCCCCGCCTCCTACAATGAGCAGTTCTTC. Encoded protein: CSVERAPASYNEQFF.

The chain employs TRBV28 and TRBJ2-3; D not resolved. V lost 2 bases to trimming and J lost 4 bases, with 16 bases between them. Germline CDR1 MDHEN, CDR2 SYDVKM. The CDR3 runs 16 residues. CDR3 nucleotide sequence: TGTGCCAGCAGTTTACCCAAGGTCGGCGCGGCAGATACGCAGTATTTT. Encoded protein: CASSLPKVGAADTQYF. Full variable domain (outside the CDR3, taken from reference TRBV28 and TRBJ2-3): DVKVTQSSRYLVKRTGEKVFLECVQDMDHENMFWYRQDPGLGLRLIYFSYDVKMKEKGDIPEGYSVSREKKERFSLILESASTNQTSMYLCASSLPKVGAADTQYFGPGTRLTVL.

The chain links TRBV7-2 to TRBJ2-3, with 10 bases identical to TRBD2. V shed 1 base and J 5 bases; nucleotides not matched to a gene: 6. CDR1 is SGHTA and CDR2 is FQGNSA in the germline V gene. The CDR3 contains 16 residues. This CDR3 is CASSLEIAGGLDTQYF. The CDR3 DNA reads TGTGCCAGCAGCTTAGAGATAGCGGGAGGTTTAGATACGCAGTATTTT.

V is TRBV7-8 and J is TRBJ2-3; TRBD2 agrees at 8 bases. Germline V gives CDR1 SGHVS, CDR2 FQNEAQ. The V gene end was trimmed by 1 base and the J gene end by 3 bases; junction bases not matched to a gene: 6. This CDR3 has 16 amino acids. The CDR3 sequence: CASSLDGGGPTDTQYF. The CDR3 nucleotides are TGTGCCAGCAGCTTAGACGGGGGGGGGCCTACAGATACGCAGTATTTT.

The chain recombines TRBV11-1 with TRBJ2-5; D possibly corresponds to TRBD2 (6 bases). CDR1 is SGHAT, CDR2 FQDESV, per germline (reference sequence). This CDR3 is 18 amino acids long. V lost 3 bases, J lost 0 bases, and 20 bases lay in between. DNA for the CDR3: TGTGCCAGCAGCTTGATATCGAGTAACCGGGGGTACCAAGAGACCCAGTACTTC. Encoded protein: CASSLISSNRGYQETQYF.

The table lists this clonotype with a few counts. The CDR3: CASSYSTGLAYEQYF. CDR3 nucleotide sequence: TGTGCCAGCAGTTACTCGACGGGTCTCGCCTACGAGCAGTACTTC. The J gene is TRBJ2-7, the V gene TRBV6-5; D ambiguous. This CDR3 has 15 amino acids. Trimming removed 0 bases from V and 2 bases from J, with 11 bases in between. CDR1 MNHEY and CDR2 SVGAGI come from the germline V gene.

This clonotype showed up just a few times. The chain recombines TRBV28 with TRBJ1-5; D ambiguous. Trimming cost V 5 bases and J 4 bases, with 21 bases left between them. Germline V gives CDR1 MDHEN, CDR2 SYDVKM. This CDR3 region has 17 residues. CDR3 sequence (DNA): TGTGCCAGCAGTCCTCCGGGAGATAGGTTCTGGAATCAGCCCCAGCATTTT. This sequence encodes CASSPPGDRFWNQPQHF.

This clonotype was seen only a few times. V is TRBV6-4 and J is TRBJ2-2; 7 positions match TRBD1. CDR1 and CDR2 (germline): MRHNA, SNTAGT. There are 14 residues in the CDR3. With V trimmed by 7 bases and J by 0 bases, 2 bases remained unmatched. In DNA form, the CDR3 reads TGTGCCAGCAAGGGACAGTCGAACACCGGGGAGCTGTTTTTT. Translated: CASKGQSNTGELFF.

This clonotype was detected a few times. The rearrangement uses TRBV28 and TRBJ2-7; the match to TRBD1 covers 10 bases. The CDR3 has 15 amino acids. Trimming cost V 6 bases and J 0 bases; bases outside gene matches: 5. Germline CDR1 reads MDHEN; CDR2 reads SYDVKM. The CDR3 loop is CASSPDRGISYEQYF. The CDR3 DNA sequence: TGTGCCAGCAGCCCGGACAGGGGGATCTCCTACGAGCAGTACTTC.

This clonotype was observed a handful of times. The rearrangement uses TRBV10-3 and TRBJ1-1; D not certain. The CDR3 contains 13 residues. V gave up 4 bases and J gave up 1 base, with 7 bases separating them. Germline loops: CDR1 ENHRY, CDR2 SYGVKD. CDR3 DNA sequence: TGTGCCATCAGTGCGAGACAGAACACTGAAGCTTTCTTT. Encoded protein: CAISARQNTEAFF.

This clonotype was counted between two and nine times. The chain has TRBV6-1 and TRBJ2-7; 7 nucleotides agree with TRBD1. The CDR3 is 14 amino acids. CDR1 and CDR2 (germline): MNHNS, SASEGT. V shed 5 bases and J 0 bases; nucleotides not matched to a gene: 4. The CDR3 nucleotides read TGTGCCAGCAGTAAACGGGACAGCTCCTACGAGCAGTACTTC. It specifies CASSKRDSSYEQYF.

This clonotype was recorded many times. CDR3 sequence reads: CASSFSGNEQFF. CDR3 nucleotide sequence: TGTGCCAGCAGCTTCAGCGGGAATGAGCAGTTCTTC. The rearrangement links TRBV12-3 or TRBV12-4 to TRBJ2-1; maybe TRBD2 (6 bases). Trimming took 6 bases from V and 7 from J, leaving 10 bases between them. CDR3 length equals 12 residues.

This clonotype was recorded at least ten times. The genes are TRBV12-3 or TRBV12-4 and TRBJ1-1, with TRBD1 matching 7 bases. Trimming at V came to 6 bases and at J to 10 bases, leaving 8 bases not matched to a gene. This CDR3 is 12 amino acids long. CDR3 sequence reads: CASSPTGRVAFF. Here the CDR3 DNA reads TGTGCCAGCAGCCCGACAGGGAGGGTAGCTTTCTTT.

The table lists this clonotype with a few counts. CDR3 nucleotides: TGCAGTGCTAGAACAGGGAAGAACACCATATATTTT. It codes for CSARTGKNTIYF. V is TRBV20-1 and J is TRBJ1-3; TRBD1 is a possible D gene (6 bases). Germline-derived CDR1 and CDR2 are DFQATT and SNEGSKA (reference sequence). V was shortened by 2 bases and J by 7 bases, with 9 bases between the two germline ends. The CDR3 length is 12 residues.

This clonotype was recorded a few times. The chain carries TRBV4-2 and TRBJ2-3; 8 bases map to TRBD2. The length of the CDR3 is 16 residues. Germline values: CDR1 LGHNA, CDR2 YNFKEQ. V shed 1 base, J shed 5 bases, and the junction held 8 bases outside the gene matches. CDR3 loop: CASSQGPGGLLDTQYF. CDR3 nucleotides: TGTGCCAGCAGCCAAGGACCGGGAGGGCTTTTAGATACGCAGTATTTT.

This clonotype came up many times. Here the CDR3 DNA reads TGTGCCAGCAGCCCCTCTACTAGCGGGAGTTCGCAGCAGTTCTTC. It codes for CASSPSTSGSSQQFF. The chain is built from TRBV6-2 or TRBV6-3 and TRBJ2-1, with 11 bases lining up with TRBD2. V shed 6 bases, J shed 11 bases, and the junction held 12 bases outside the gene matches. This CDR3 has 15 residues. Germline V gene lookup returns CDR1 MNHEY and CDR2 SVGEGT.

The chain carries TRBV5-1 and TRBJ1-1; 9 bases agree with TRBD1. Germline loops: CDR1 SGHRS, CDR2 YFSETQ. The CDR3 length is 13 residues. Losses at the gene ends were 2 bases for V and 11 bases for J; bases not matched to a gene: 7. CDR3 in amino acids: CASSFRDRDVAFF. The CDR3 DNA follows: TGCGCCAGCAGCTTCCGGGACAGGGATGTGGCTTTCTTT. Based on the CDR3 plus reference TRBV5-1 and TRBJ1-1, the full variable domain is KAGVTQTPRYLIKTRGQQVTLSCSPISGHRSVSWYQQTPGQGLQFLFEYFSETQRNKGNFPGRFSGRQFSNSRSEMNVSTLELGDSALYLCASSFRDRDVAFFGQGTRLTVV.

The chain employs TRBV13 and TRBJ2-7; D not resolved. The CDR3 extends over 14 amino acids. Per germline, CDR1 PRHDT and CDR2 FYEKMQ (reference sequence). Trimming shortened V by 2 bases and J by 3 bases, and 11 bases separated the two germline ends. The CDR3 region has the DNA TGTGCCAGCAGCTTATTACGGAAGGGCTACGAGCAGTACTTC. It codes for CASSLLRKGYEQYF.

The rearrangement links TRBV10-3 to TRBJ2-7; weak D call: TRBD1 (6 bases). The CDR3 spans 13 residues. Germline assignment: CDR1 ENHRY and CDR2 SYGVKD. V dropped 6 bases and J dropped 0 bases, with 9 bases sitting between them. The CDR3 sequence is CAISYRDSYEQYF. CDR3 DNA: TGTGCCATCAGCTACAGGGACTCCTACGAGCAGTACTTC.

The rearrangement links TRBV29-1 to TRBJ1-1; 7 positions agree with TRBD1. CDR1 and CDR2 from the germline V gene are SQVTM and ANQGSEA. This CDR3 spans 14 amino acids. J was trimmed by 2 bases and V by 2 bases; bases with no gene match: 5. CDR3 bases: TGCAGCGTTGAAAGGGGGACAGCAAACACTGAAGCTTTCTTT. Its protein product is CSVERGTANTEAFF.